This T cell receptor (beta chain) was retrieved from a study of cytomegalovirus exposure and HLA in healthy donors. Overall study results and limits: The study labeled 164 TCR beta chains cytomegalovirus-associated.

CDR3 length: 15 residues. The V segment lost 3 bases and the J segment 10 bases; nucleotides outside the gene matches: 7. Germline values: CDR1 SGHRS, CDR2 YFSETQ. Notes on this clone: Its antigen is as yet unknown.

Donors were nominally healthy when sampled, though unrecorded immune exposures were likely. The study ran its PCR with 60 Vbeta and 13 Jbeta primers. The protocol was immunoSEQ multiplex PCR, while the TCRdb copy is restricted to in-frame clones and leaves out a portion. The data hold some 170,000 clones, with 65% to 80% observed a single time. Input material: PBMCs. This receptor was identified in a woman aged 25 to 39 in good health and CMV-seronegative. The chain combines TRBV5-1 with TRBJ2-1; TRBD2 matches at 13 bases. The CDR3 loop is CASSYEGLAGEEQFF. DNA of the CDR3: TGCGCCAGCAGCTACGAAGGACTAGCGGGAGAGGAGCAGTTCTTC. The full variable domain, completed using reference TRBV5-1 and TRBJ2-1, is KAGVTQTPRYLIKTRGQQVTLSCSPISGHRSVSWYQQTPGQGLQFLFEYFSETQRNKGNFPGRFSGRQFSNSRSEMNVSTLELGDSALYLCASSYEGLAGEEQFFGPGTRLTVL.